Given below is one T cell receptor beta chain in context. As yet, its antigen is unknown. The source of the sample is a study of T cells in localized non-small cell lung cancer. Study-wide points: Heterogeneity remains possible because sequencing was limited to only one tumor region. Greater T cell density in blood accompanied longer overall survival. Adjacent uninvolved lung tissue had the highest T cell clonality, exceeding tumor.

The data were produced by immunoSEQ multiplex PCR, yet TCRdb's version contains in-frame clones alone and is incomplete. Seen here are over 40,000 clones, 75% to 90% observed once, and the top ten hold about 18%. V lost 1 base, J lost 12 bases, and 4 bases stayed unmatched. The CDR3 is made up of 13 amino acids. The germline V gene has CDR1 LNHDA and CDR2 SQIVND (reference sequence). Sequencing was performed on peripheral blood mononuclear cells, taken before any cancer treatment. The V and J genes are TRBV19 and TRBJ1-4; 8 positions match TRBD1. This clonotype was obtained from a man aged 35 to 70 with stage III lung adenocarcinoma. The CDR3 DNA follows: TGTGCCAGTAGTATAGGCCGGACAGGGCAACTGTTTTTT. This gives the protein CASSIGRTGQLFF.